This TCR beta chain appears in the sequencing data of a study of Ad26.COV2.S vaccination and SARS-CoV-2 variants. Study overall: Ad26.COV2.S was injected intramuscularly once or twice, 56 days apart. General study findings and limits: Vaccine and placebo recipients had similar non-spike TCR breadth.

Turning to this clone: Its matching antigen is unknown.

Treatment of the sample: around 19 received Ad26.COV2.S at low or high dose, single or two shots; about 5 received placebo; per-sample allocation not given. Sample collection was performed on day 63 after the first vaccine or placebo injection. An adult aged 18-55 years in Boston served as the donor. Participants' vaccine, an Ad26 vector, delivered Wuhan-strain SARS-CoV-2 spike. Assay: immunoSEQ multiplex PCR; the TCRdb copy retains only in-frame clones and omits some. The data hold hundreds of thousands of clones, with 88% observed a single time. Trimming took 6 bases from V and 8 from J, leaving 10 bases between them. The length of the CDR3 is 11 residues.

The source of this sequence is a person between 18 and 65 years old who received the Ad26.COV2.S COVID-19 vaccine or a placebo. J is TRBJ1-2 and V is TRBV12-3 or TRBV12-4; D not resolved. This specimen was peripheral blood, taken in a trial of Ad26.COV2.S vaccine versus placebo. The DNA for the CDR3 is TGTGCCAGCAGCCTGACCCTAGGCTACACCTTC. Protein sequence: CASSLTLGYTF.